These 22 T cell receptor beta chains share one sample of origin, sequenced in a study of Graves' ophthalmopathy and Graves' hyperthyroidism. The TCR beta CDR3 regions underwent amplification from RNA transcripts. First-round RT-PCR relied on HTBI primers, and a second-round multiplex PCR came next. MiXCR, applied by TCRdb to the multiplex PCR reads, yields one record per CDR3 protein. Here the sample spans 650,000 to 900,000 distinct CDR3 sequences, 40% being singletons. Source material: peripheral blood. These receptors were obtained from an adult man with Graves' ophthalmopathy.

There are a few counts of this clonotype. CDR3 amino acids: CASFSGGGQETQYF. CDR3 nucleotide sequence: TGTGCCAGCTTCTCAGGGGGCGGTCAAGAGACCCAGTACTTC. V usage is TRBV2 and J usage is TRBJ2-5; 8 bases are shared with TRBD1. Germline CDR1 and CDR2: SNHLY and FYNNEI. Losses at the gene ends were 8 bases for V and 2 bases for J; bases not matched to a gene: 7. The CDR3 runs to 14 residues.

This clonotype was seen only once. The J gene is TRBJ1-1, the V gene TRBV9, with 9 positions matching TRBD1. The CDR3 is 14 residues long. V was pared by 5 bases and J by 6 bases, with 8 bases of the junction left unmatched. Germline CDR1 and CDR2: SGDLS and YYNGEE. The CDR3 loop is CASRYTGGAAEAFF. Here the CDR3 DNA reads TGTGCCAGCAGGTATACAGGGGGCGCCGCTGAAGCTTTCTTT.

This clonotype was counted a few times. The V call is TRBV2, the J call TRBJ1-5; D gene ambiguous. Per germline, CDR1 SNHLY and CDR2 FYNNEI. The CDR3 is 15 residues long. Trimming stripped 2 bases from V and 0 bases from J, with 8 bases between. The CDR3 here is CASSEKGSSNQPQHF. As DNA, the CDR3 is TGTGCCAGCAGTGAAAAGGGCTCTAGCAATCAGCCCCAGCATTTT. Full variable domain (remainder filled in from reference TRBV2 and TRBJ1-5): EPEVTQTPSHQVTQMGQEVILRCVPISNHLYFYWYRQILGQKVEFLVSFYNNEISEKSEIFDDQFSVERPDGSNFTLKIRSTKLEDSAMYFCASSEKGSSNQPQHFGDGTRLSIL.

This clonotype occurred many times. This rearrangement joins TRBV10-3 to TRBJ1-1; no firm D call. This CDR3 comprises 15 residues. V was shortened by 4 bases and J by 1 base, with 13 bases between the two germline ends. Germline assignment: CDR1 ENHRY and CDR2 SYGVKD. The chain's CDR3 is CAISAYDTGNTEAFF. CDR3 sequence (DNA): TGTGCCATCAGTGCCTACGACACGGGGAACACTGAAGCTTTCTTT.

The gene calls are TRBV5-5 and TRBJ2-5, with TRBD1 matching 12 bases. V was clipped by 7 bases and J by 7 bases; unmatched bases: 8. The germline gives CDR1 SGHKS, CDR2 YYEKEE (reference sequence). This CDR3 has 14 residues. The DNA of the CDR3 is TGTGCCAGCCCCACGGGGACAGGGGGCGGGACCCAGTACTTC. It codes for CASPTGTGGGTQYF.

The sample holds a few counts of this clonotype. The chain joins TRBV20-1 to TRBJ2-7, with D perhaps TRBD1 (5 bases). Deletions cut 1 base from V and 3 bases from J, with 10 bases between. The CDR3 is made up of 13 amino acids. Germline CDR1 is DFQATT and CDR2 is SNEGSKA (reference sequence). CDR3 residues: CSARAPGNYEQYF. Written as DNA, the CDR3 is TGCAGTGCTAGAGCTCCAGGGAACTACGAGCAGTACTTC.

V usage is TRBV25-1 and J usage is TRBJ1-2; 8 nucleotides line up with TRBD1. This CDR3 is 14 amino acids long. The germline V gene has CDR1 MGHDK and CDR2 SYGVNS. V lost 8 bases, J lost 4 bases, and 9 bases stayed unmatched. The CDR3, as DNA: TGTGCCAGCTCACCCGGACAGGGAACCTATGGCTACACCTTC. Its translation: CASSPGQGTYGYTF.

V gene TRBV25-1 combines with J gene TRBJ1-4; no firm D call. The CDR3 extends over 15 amino acids. V was clipped by 8 bases and J by 0 bases, with 13 bases between them. Germline lookup yields CDR1 MGHDK and CDR2 SYGVNS. CDR3 sequence: CASSPRASTNEKLFF. The CDR3 nucleotides are TGTGCCAGCTCACCACGGGCCTCAACTAATGAAAAACTGTTTTTT. Full variable domain (outside the CDR3, taken from reference TRBV25-1 and TRBJ1-4): EADIYQTPRYLVIGTGKKITLECSQTMGHDKMYWYQQDPGMELHLIHYSYGVNSTEKGDLSSESTVSRIRTEHFPLTLESARPSHTSQYLCASSPRASTNEKLFFGSGTQLSVL.

This clonotype was found once. The chain links TRBV10-3 to TRBJ2-3, with D hard to call. V was trimmed by 2 bases and J by 11 bases, leaving 14 bases between them. Germline CDR1 reads ENHRY; CDR2 reads SYGVKD. This CDR3 is built from 13 residues. The chain's CDR3 is CAISEDGSHEQYF. The CDR3, as DNA: TGTGCCATCAGTGAGGACGGCTCCCACGAGCAGTATTTT.

Comment on this clonotype: The conserved phenylalanine or tryptophan is not found at the CDR3 terminus, so this likely reflects a read error. The DNA is omitted, as the CDR3 cannot be located on it reliably, and the CDR3 follows TCRdb's listing. This chain connects TRBV9 to TRBJ1-2; the DNA was not used to check the table's D call, TRBD1. The CDR3 is 11 amino acids in total, end residues counted. CDR1 is SGDLS, CDR2 YYNGEE, per germline. CDR3 loop: CASSGGQGSSY.

CDR3 region: CSARDQLQETQYF. Written as DNA, the CDR3 is TGCAGTGCTAGAGATCAGCTCCAAGAGACCCAGTACTTC. The chain has TRBV20-1 and TRBJ2-5, with D unclear. This CDR3 spans 13 amino acids. V was pared by 0 bases and J by 1 base, with 6 bases between. Germline V gene lookup returns CDR1 DFQATT and CDR2 SNEGSKA (reference sequence).

This rearrangement joins TRBV7-9 to TRBJ2-7, with D perhaps TRBD1 or TRBD2 (5 bases each). Germline CDR1 reads SEHNR; CDR2 reads FQNEAQ (reference sequence). Trimming pared 10 bases from V and 4 bases from J, leaving 26 bases between. This CDR3 spans 16 amino acids. CDR3 protein: CAIQIPNGRDGYEQYF. The CDR3 bases are TGTGCCATTCAGATCCCAAATGGCAGGGACGGTTACGAGCAGTACTTC. The whole variable domain, remainder taken from reference TRBV7-9 and TRBJ2-7, is DTGVSQNPRHKITKRGQNVTFRCDPISEHNRLYWYRQTLGQGPEFLTYFQNEAQLEKSRLLSDRFSAERPKGSFSTLEIQRTEQGDSAMYLCAIQIPNGRDGYEQYFGPGTRLTVT.

This sequence joins TRBV9 and TRBJ2-5, with D perhaps TRBD2 (5 bases). The germline CDR1 and CDR2 sequences are SGDLS and YYNGEE. The length of the CDR3 is 14 residues. Trimming took off 4 bases at V and 5 bases at J, with 15 bases between the two ends. CDR3 loop: CASSPRARTETQYF. CDR3 sequence (DNA): TGTGCCAGCAGCCCGAGGGCCAGGACGGAGACCCAGTACTTC.

V gene TRBV12-3 or TRBV12-4 combines with J gene TRBJ2-7, with 7 positions matching TRBD2. The trim removed 3 bases at V and 6 bases at J, leaving 8 bases unmatched. The CDR3 loop spans 14 amino acids. This CDR3 is CASSFWEGRAEQYF. CDR3 bases: TGTGCCAGCAGTTTTTGGGAGGGCCGTGCCGAGCAGTACTTC.

This chain links TRBV10-3 with TRBJ1-2, with TRBD1 identical over 8 bases. This CDR3 contains 12 residues. V lost 10 bases and J lost 5; bases outside the gene matches: 6. The germline V gene encodes CDR1 ENHRY and CDR2 SYGVKD. The CDR3 loop reads CASMWTGYGYTF. The CDR3 DNA reads as TGTGCCAGCATGTGGACAGGGTATGGCTACACCTTC.

The gene calls are TRBV5-1 and TRBJ1-5; 8 bases match TRBD1. The CDR3 is 15 amino acids. The junction had 5 bases not matched to a gene; V was cut back by 0 bases and J by 6 bases. Germline CDR1 SGHRS, CDR2 YFSETQ. CDR3 residues: CASSLAGGMGQPQHF. As DNA, the CDR3 is TGCGCCAGCAGCTTGGCAGGGGGCATGGGTCAGCCCCAGCATTTT. The full variable domain, with the rest looked up from reference TRBV5-1 and TRBJ1-5, is KAGVTQTPRYLIKTRGQQVTLSCSPISGHRSVSWYQQTPGQGLQFLFEYFSETQRNKGNFPGRFSGRQFSNSRSEMNVSTLELGDSALYLCASSLAGGMGQPQHFGDGTRLSIL.

The table lists this clonotype with a few counts. The chain has TRBV20-1 and TRBJ2-7, with TRBD2 identical over 16 bases. J gave up 4 bases and V 5 bases, and 5 bases lay outside the gene matches. This CDR3 is built from 15 residues. Germline V gives CDR1 DFQATT, CDR2 SNEGSKA (reference sequence). The CDR3 DNA reads as TGCAGTGCTCCCGGGACTAGCGGGAGGGTGTACGAGCAGTACTTC. Amino acids: CSAPGTSGRVYEQYF.

Concerning this clonotype: The junction departs from the called germline gene at one end, perhaps through a read error. The V and J genes are TRBV25-1 and TRBJ2-2; D ambiguous. This CDR3 is 16 amino acids long. Germline V gene sequence: CDR1 MGHDK, CDR2 SYGVNS. This CDR3 is CASSQAKRTNTGELFF. The CDR3 coding sequence is TGCGCCAGCAGCCAAGCCAAAAGAACGAACACCGGGGAGCTGTTTTTT. The full variable domain, in which reference TRBV25-1 and TRBJ2-2 provide the parts outside the CDR3, is EADIYQTPRYLVIGTGKKITLECSQTMGHDKMYWYQQDPGMELHLIHYSYGVNSTEKGDLSSESTVSRIRTEHFPLTLESARPSHTSQYLCASSQAKRTNTGELFFGEGSRLTVL.

As concerns this clonotype: At one end the junction does not follow the germline gene, possibly because of a read error. J is TRBJ1-4 and V is TRBV10-3, with a tentative D call TRBD1 (6 bases). The CDR3 sequence is 17 residues long. CDR1 and CDR2 (germline): ENHRY, SYGVKD. Written as DNA, the CDR3 is TGTGCCAGCAGTTTTCACTCCGAGAGAGGACAGTCCGAAAAACTGTTTTTT. This encodes CASSFHSERGQSEKLFF.

This rearrangement joins TRBV11-1 to TRBJ2-5; 11 bases fit TRBD2. CDR3 size: 16 residues. Losses at the gene ends were 8 bases for V and 1 base for J; bases not matched to a gene: 9. Germline-derived CDR1 and CDR2 are SGHAT and FQDESV (reference sequence). The CDR3 sequence: CASSPPGLAVQETQYF. The CDR3, as DNA: TGTGCCAGCTCCCCTCCGGGACTAGCGGTCCAAGAGACCCAGTACTTC.

Remarks on this clonotype: This may come from a read error, since a much larger clone is one base off. The chain recombines TRBV12-3 or TRBV12-4 with TRBJ1-2; 9 bases align to TRBD1. The CDR3 is 17 amino acids. CDR3 in amino acids: CASSLLGTGKRGYGHTF. CDR3 DNA: TGTGCCAGCAGTTTGCTGGGGACAGGGAAGAGGGGCTATGGCCACACCTTC.

This clonotype was recorded many times. This sequence joins TRBV19 and TRBJ1-2; TRBD1 might be the D (6 bases). Trimming stripped 3 bases from V and 4 bases from J, with 12 bases between. The germline V gene encodes CDR1 LNHDA and CDR2 SQIVND (reference sequence). The CDR3 has 14 amino acids. The CDR3 DNA follows: TGTGCCAGTAGTATCGATGTGGGGGCCTATGGCTACACCTTC. This codes for CASSIDVGAYGYTF. The full variable domain, rest sourced from reference TRBV19 and TRBJ1-2, is DGGITQSPKYLFRKEGQNVTLSCEQNLNHDAMYWYRQDPGQGLRLIYYSQIVNDFQKGDIAEGYSVSREKKESFPLTVTSAQKNPTAFYLCASSIDVGAYGYTFGSGTRLTVV.